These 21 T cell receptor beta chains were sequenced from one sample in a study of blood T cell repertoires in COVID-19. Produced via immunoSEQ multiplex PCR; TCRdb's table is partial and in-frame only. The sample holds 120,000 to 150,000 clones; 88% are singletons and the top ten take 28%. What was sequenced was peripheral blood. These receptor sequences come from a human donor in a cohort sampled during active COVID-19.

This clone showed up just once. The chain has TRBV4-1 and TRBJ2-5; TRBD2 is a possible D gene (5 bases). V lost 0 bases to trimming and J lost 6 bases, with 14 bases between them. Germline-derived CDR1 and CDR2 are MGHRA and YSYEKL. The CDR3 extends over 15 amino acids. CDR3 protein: CASSQENRGLKTQYF. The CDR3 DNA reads TGCGCCAGCAGCCAAGAGAACAGAGGGTTGAAGACCCAGTACTTC.

The CDR3 DNA is TGTGCCAGCAGGACTAGCGGGGGCTCCAATGAGCAGTTCTTC. Amino acids: CASRTSGGSNEQFF. V usage is TRBV7-2 and J usage is TRBJ2-1; TRBD2 agrees at 12 bases. J lost 6 bases, V lost 6 bases, and 3 bases had no gene match. The CDR3 runs to 14 residues. CDR1 and CDR2 (germline): SGHTA, FQGNSA.

The CDR3 sequence is CAISEPGLAAAGGELFF. CDR3 DNA sequence: TGTGCCATCAGTGAGCCGGGACTAGCGGCCGCGGGCGGGGAGCTGTTTTTT. The chain employs TRBV10-3 and TRBJ2-2; 11 nucleotides line up with TRBD2. This CDR3 is 17 amino acids long. Germline V gene lookup returns CDR1 ENHRY and CDR2 SYGVKD. Unmatched junction bases numbered 9, after V lost 2 bases and J lost 7 bases.

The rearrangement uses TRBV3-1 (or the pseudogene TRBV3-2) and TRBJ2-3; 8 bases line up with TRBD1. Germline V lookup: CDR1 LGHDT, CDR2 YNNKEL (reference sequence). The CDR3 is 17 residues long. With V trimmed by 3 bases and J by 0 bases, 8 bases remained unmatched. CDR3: CASSQATGAASTDTQYF. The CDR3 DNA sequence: TGTGCCAGCAGCCAGGCGACAGGGGCGGCCAGCACAGATACGCAGTATTTT.

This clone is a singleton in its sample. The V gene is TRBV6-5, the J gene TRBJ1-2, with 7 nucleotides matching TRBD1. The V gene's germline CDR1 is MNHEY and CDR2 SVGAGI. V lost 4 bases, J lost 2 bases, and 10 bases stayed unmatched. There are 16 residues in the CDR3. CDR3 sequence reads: CASSSGQTLINYGYTF. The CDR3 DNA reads TGTGCCAGCAGTTCGGGACAGACCCTAATCAACTATGGCTACACCTTC.

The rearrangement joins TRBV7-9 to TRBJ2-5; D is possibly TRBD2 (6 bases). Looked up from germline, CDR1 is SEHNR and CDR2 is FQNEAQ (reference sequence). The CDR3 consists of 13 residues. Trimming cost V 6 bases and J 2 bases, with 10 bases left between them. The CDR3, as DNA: TGTGCCAGCAGAGGCCGGGGGCAAGAGACCCAGTACTTC. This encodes CASRGRGQETQYF.

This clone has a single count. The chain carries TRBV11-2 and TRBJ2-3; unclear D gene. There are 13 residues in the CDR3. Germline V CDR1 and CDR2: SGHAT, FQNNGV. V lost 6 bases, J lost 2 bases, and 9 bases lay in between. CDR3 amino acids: CASSLSVTDTQYF. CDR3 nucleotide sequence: TGTGCCAGCAGTTTATCAGTCACAGATACGCAGTATTTT.

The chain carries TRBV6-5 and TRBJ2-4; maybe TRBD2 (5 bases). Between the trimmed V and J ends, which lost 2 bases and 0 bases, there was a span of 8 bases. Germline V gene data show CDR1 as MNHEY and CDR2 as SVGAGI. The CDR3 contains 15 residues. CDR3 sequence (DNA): TGTGCCAGCAGTTACGCTCGGGGAGCCAAAAACATTCAGTACTTC. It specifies CASSYARGAKNIQYF.

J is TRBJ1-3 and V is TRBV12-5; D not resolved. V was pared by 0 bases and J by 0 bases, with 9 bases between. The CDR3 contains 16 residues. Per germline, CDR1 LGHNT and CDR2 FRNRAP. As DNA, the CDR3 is TGTGCTAGTGGTTTGGTACTAGGGAGCTCTGGAAACACCATATATTTT. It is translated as CASGLVLGSSGNTIYF.

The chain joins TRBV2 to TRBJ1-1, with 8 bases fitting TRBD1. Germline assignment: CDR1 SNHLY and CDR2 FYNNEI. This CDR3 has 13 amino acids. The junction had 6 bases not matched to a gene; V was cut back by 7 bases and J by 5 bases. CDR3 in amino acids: CASIQGAGTEAFF. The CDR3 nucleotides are TGTGCCAGCATCCAGGGGGCTGGGACTGAAGCTTTCTTT.

CDR3 sequence reads: CASSFTSGVYGYTF. CDR3 DNA: TGTGCCAGCAGCTTTACATCGGGGGTCTATGGCTACACCTTC. The chain uses TRBV5-6 and TRBJ1-2; possibly TRBD1 for D (5 bases). Per germline, CDR1 SGHDT and CDR2 YYEEEE. This CDR3 is 14 amino acids long. Trimming pared 2 bases from V and 4 bases from J, leaving 12 bases between.

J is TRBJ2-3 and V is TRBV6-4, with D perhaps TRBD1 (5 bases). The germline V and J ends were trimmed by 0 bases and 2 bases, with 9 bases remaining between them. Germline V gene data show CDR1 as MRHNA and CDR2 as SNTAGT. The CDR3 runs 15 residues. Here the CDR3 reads CASSDSQGDTDTQYF. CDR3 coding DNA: TGTGCCAGCAGTGACTCGCAAGGGGACACAGATACGCAGTATTTT.

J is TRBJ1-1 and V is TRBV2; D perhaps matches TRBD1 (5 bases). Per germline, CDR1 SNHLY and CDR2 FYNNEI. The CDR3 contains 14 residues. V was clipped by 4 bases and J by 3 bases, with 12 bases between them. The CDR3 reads CASSAEGADTEAFF. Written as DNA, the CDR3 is TGTGCCAGCAGTGCGGAAGGGGCGGACACTGAAGCTTTCTTT.

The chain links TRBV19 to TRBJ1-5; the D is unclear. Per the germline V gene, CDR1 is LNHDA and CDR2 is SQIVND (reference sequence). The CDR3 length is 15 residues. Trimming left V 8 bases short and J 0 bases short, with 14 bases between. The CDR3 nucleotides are TGTGCCAGTTCCCCGGGGAGGCCTAGCAATCAGCCCCAGCATTTT. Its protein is CASSPGRPSNQPQHF.

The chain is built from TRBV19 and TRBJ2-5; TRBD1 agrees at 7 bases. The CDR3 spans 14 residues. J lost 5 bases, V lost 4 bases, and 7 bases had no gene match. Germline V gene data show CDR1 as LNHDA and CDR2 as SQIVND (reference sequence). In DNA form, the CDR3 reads TGTGCCAGTAGTAAGACGACAGGGCGGGAGACCCAGTACTTC. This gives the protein CASSKTTGRETQYF.

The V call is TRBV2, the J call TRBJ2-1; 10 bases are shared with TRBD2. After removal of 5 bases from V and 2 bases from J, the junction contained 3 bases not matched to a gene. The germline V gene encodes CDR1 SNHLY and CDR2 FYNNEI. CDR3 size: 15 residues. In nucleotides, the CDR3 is TGTGCCAGCAGTCTGAGCGGGGGGGCCTACAATGAGCAGTTCTTC. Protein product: CASSLSGGAYNEQFF.

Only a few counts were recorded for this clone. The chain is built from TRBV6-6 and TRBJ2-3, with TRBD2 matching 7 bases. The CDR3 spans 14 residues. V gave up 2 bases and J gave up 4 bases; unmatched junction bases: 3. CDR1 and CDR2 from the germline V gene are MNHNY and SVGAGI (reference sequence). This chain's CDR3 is CASSYRTRSDTQYF. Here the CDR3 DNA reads TGTGCCAGCAGTTACCGGACTAGATCAGATACGCAGTATTTT.

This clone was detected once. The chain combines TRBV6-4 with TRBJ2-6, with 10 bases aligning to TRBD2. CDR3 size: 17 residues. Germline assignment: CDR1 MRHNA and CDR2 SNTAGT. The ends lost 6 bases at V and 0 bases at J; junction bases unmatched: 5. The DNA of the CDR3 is TGTGCCAGCAGGCTAGCGGGGGAAATCTCTGGGGCCAACGTCCTGACTTTC. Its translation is CASRLAGEISGANVLTF.

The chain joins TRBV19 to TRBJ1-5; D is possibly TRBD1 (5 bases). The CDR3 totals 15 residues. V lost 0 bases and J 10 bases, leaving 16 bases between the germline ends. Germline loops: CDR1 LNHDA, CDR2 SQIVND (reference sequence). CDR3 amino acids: CASSIDPGGSRPQHF. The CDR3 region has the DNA TGTGCCAGTAGTATAGACCCCGGGGGAAGCAGACCCCAGCATTTT.

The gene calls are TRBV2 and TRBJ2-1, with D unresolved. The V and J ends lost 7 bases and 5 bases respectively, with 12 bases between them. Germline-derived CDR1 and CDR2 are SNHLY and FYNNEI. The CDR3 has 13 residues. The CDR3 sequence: CASNELYNNEQFF. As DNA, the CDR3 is TGTGCCAGCAATGAGTTGTATAACAATGAGCAGTTCTTC.

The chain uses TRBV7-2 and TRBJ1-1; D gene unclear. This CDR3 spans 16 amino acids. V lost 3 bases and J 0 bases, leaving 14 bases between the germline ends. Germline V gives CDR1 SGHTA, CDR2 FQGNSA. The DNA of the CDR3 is TGTGCCAGCAGCTTCCGGGGAAACAGATTGAACACTGAAGCTTTCTTT. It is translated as CASSFRGNRLNTEAFF.